One sample yielded the 2 T cell receptor beta chains listed below, sequenced in a study of beta chain features in type 1 diabetes. As every portion of the isolated RNA was reverse transcribed, the sequencing read expressed TCRB transcripts. Clones were read by immunoSEQ multiplex PCR, and TCRdb kept only the in-frame ones, dropping some. This sample has approximately 60,000 clones, with under 60% found just once. Study outcomes and limitations: Shorter TCRB CDR3s, moderately but significantly so, were found in Type 1 diabetes patients in all four CD4+ subsets.

These receptors lack a known antigen. Sample: Tregs from blood. All receptors derive from a woman between 40 and 50 years old with type 1 diabetes.

The chain links TRBV6-5 to TRBJ2-1, with 11 bases fitting TRBD2. This CDR3 comprises 14 residues. V dropped 7 bases and J dropped 5; count of bases not matched to a gene: 4. Germline V gene lookup returns CDR1 MNHEY and CDR2 SVGAGI. The CDR3 sequence is CASKLAGANNEQFF. CDR3 nucleotide sequence: TGTGCCAGCAAACTAGCGGGAGCAAACAATGAGCAGTTCTTC.

The chain carries TRBV6-5 and TRBJ1-6; TRBD1 agrees at 9 bases. V was clipped by 2 bases and J by 7 bases; unmatched bases: 3. CDR1 and CDR2 (germline): MNHEY, SVGAGI. The length of the CDR3 is 15 residues. In nucleotides, the CDR3 is TGTGCCAGCAGTTACCACAGGGGGCTCAATTCACCCCTCCACTTT. As protein: CASSYHRGLNSPLHF.